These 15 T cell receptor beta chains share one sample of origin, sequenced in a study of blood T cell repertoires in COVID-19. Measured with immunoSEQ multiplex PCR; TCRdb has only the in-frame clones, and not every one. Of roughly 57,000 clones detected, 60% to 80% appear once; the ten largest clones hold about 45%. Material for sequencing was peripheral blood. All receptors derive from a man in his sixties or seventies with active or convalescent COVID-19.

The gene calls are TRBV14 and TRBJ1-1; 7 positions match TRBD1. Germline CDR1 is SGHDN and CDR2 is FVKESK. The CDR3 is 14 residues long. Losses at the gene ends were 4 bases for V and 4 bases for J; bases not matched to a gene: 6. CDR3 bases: TGTGCCAGCAGCCTGGGCAGGGGGATCACTGAAGCTTTCTTT. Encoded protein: CASSLGRGITEAFF.

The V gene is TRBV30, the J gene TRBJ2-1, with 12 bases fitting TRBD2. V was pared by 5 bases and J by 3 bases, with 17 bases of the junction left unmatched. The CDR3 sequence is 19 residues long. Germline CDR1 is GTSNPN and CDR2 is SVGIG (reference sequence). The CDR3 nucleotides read TGTGCCTGGGTGTCATTCGGGCTAGCGGGGGGGCAATACTACAATGAGCAGTTCTTC. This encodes CAWVSFGLAGGQYYNEQFF.

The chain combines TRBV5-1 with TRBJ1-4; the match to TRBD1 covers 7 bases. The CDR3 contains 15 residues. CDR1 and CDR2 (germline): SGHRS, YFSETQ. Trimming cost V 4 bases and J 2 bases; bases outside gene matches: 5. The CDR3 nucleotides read TGCGCCAGCAGCACCAACAGGGGTACTAATGAAAAACTGTTTTTT. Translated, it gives CASSTNRGTNEKLFF. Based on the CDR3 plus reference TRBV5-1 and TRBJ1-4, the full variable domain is KAGVTQTPRYLIKTRGQQVTLSCSPISGHRSVSWYQQTPGQGLQFLFEYFSETQRNKGNFPGRFSGRQFSNSRSEMNVSTLELGDSALYLCASSTNRGTNEKLFFGSGTQLSVL.

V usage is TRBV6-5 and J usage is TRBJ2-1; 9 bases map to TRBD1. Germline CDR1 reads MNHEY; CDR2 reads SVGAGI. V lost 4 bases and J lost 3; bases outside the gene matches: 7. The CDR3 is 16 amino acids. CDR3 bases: TGTGCCAGCAGTTCCCCGGGACAGGGATACTACAATGAGCAGTTCTTC. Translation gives CASSSPGQGYYNEQFF.

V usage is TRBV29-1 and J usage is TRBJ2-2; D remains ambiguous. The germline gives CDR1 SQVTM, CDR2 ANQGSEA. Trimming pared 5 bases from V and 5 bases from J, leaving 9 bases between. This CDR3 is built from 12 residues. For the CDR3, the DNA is TGCAGCGTTTACCCCCGGACCGGGGAGCTGTTTTTT. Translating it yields CSVYPRTGELFF.

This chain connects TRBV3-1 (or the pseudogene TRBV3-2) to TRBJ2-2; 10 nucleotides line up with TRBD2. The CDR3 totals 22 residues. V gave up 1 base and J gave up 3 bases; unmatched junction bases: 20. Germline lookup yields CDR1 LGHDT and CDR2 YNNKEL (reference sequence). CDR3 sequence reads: CASSQGRQGRGLAGVYTGELFF. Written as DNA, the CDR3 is TGTGCCAGCAGCCAAGGGAGACAGGGGCGAGGGCTAGCGGGAGTTTACACCGGGGAGCTGTTTTTT.

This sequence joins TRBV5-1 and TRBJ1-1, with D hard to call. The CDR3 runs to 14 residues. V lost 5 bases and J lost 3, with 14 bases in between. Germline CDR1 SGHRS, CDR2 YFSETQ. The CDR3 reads CASSKRGRDTEAFF. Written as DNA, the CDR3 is TGCGCCAGCAGTAAGAGAGGTCGGGACACTGAAGCTTTCTTT.

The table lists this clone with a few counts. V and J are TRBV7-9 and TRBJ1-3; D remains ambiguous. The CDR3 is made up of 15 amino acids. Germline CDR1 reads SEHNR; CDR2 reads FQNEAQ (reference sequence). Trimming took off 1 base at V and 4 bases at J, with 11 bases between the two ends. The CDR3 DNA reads TGTGCCAGCAGCTTAGTGCGCGCGGTCGGAAACACCATATATTTT. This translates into CASSLVRAVGNTIYF.

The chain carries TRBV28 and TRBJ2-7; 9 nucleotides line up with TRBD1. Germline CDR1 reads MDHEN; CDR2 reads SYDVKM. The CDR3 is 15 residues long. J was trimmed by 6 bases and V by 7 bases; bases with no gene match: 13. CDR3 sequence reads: CASTSTWTGDVEQYF. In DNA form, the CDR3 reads TGTGCCAGCACCTCCACCTGGACAGGGGACGTCGAGCAGTACTTC.

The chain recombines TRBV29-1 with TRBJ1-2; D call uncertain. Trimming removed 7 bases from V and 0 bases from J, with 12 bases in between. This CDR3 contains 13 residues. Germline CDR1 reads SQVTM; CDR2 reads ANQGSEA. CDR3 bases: TGCAGCGCCCCGAGGGCATCTAACTATGGCTACACCTTC. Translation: CSAPRASNYGYTF.

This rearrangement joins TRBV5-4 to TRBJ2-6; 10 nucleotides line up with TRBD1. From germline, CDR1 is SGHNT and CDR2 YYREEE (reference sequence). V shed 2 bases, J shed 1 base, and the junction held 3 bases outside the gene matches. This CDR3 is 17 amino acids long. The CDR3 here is CASSFAGQGSGANVLTF. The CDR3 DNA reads TGTGCCAGCAGCTTTGCGGGACAGGGGTCTGGGGCCAACGTCCTGACTTTC.

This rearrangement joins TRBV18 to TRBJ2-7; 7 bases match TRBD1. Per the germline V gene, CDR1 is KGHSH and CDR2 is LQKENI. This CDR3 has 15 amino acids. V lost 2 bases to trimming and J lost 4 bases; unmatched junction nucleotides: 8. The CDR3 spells CASSPFKGASYEQYF. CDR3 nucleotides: TGTGCCAGCTCACCATTTAAGGGGGCGAGTTACGAGCAGTACTTC.

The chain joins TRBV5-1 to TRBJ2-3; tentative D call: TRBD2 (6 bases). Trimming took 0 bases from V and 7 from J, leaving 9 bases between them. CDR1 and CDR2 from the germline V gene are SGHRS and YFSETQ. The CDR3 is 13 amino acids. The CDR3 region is CASSLEGRYTQYF. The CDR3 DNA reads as TGCGCCAGCAGCTTGGAGGGGAGGTATACGCAGTATTTT.

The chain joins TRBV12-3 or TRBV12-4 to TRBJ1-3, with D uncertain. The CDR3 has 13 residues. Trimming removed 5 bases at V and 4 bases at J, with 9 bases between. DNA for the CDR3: TGTGCCAGCAGTCGAGGGATGGGAAACACCATATATTTT. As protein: CASSRGMGNTIYF.

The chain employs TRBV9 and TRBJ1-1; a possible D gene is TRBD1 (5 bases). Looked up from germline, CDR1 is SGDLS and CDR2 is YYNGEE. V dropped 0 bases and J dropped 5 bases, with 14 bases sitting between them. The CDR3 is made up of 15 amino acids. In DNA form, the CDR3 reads TGTGCCAGCAGCGTAGCTGGGGGGATAGGGACTGAAGCTTTCTTT. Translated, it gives CASSVAGGIGTEAFF.